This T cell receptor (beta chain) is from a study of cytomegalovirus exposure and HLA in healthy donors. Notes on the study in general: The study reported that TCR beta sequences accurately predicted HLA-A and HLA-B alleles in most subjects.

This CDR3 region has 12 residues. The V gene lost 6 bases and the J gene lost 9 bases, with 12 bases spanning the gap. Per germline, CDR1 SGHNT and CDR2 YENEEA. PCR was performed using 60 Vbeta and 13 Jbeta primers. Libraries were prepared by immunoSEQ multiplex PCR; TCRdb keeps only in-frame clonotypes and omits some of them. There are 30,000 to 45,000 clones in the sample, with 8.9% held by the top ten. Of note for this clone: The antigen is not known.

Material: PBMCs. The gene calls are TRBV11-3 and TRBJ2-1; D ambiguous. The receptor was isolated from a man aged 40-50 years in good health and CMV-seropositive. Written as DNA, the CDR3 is TGTGCCAGCAGGTTGGCCCGAGGTGAGCAGTTCTTC. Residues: CASRLARGEQFF.